This TCR beta chain was retrieved from a study of blood T cells in healthy people across ages. Overall study findings and caveats: A roughly linear fall in TCR beta diversity per million T cells was seen with increasing age.

With V trimmed by 0 bases and J by 7 bases, 5 bases remained unmatched. This CDR3 contains 14 residues. The germline V gene has CDR1 LGHDT and CDR2 YNNKEL (reference sequence). This clonotype has more than one count but fewer than ten. Its antigen is unidentified. Every sample yielded at least 6.5 million isolated PBMCs. A sample-barcoded 5' primer and a J-beta primer mix were used in a second PCR of about 7 to 12 cycles. Each CDR3 protein gets one entry after TCRdb re-called the 5' RACE reads with MiXCR. This table has about 1.6 million distinct CDR3 sequences, roughly 30% appearing once. The material sequenced was blood. This clonotype was obtained from a woman aged 25 to 39 in good health. This sequence joins TRBV3-1 and TRBJ2-5; 7 nucleotides match TRBD2. CDR3: CASSQDGTIPTQYF. The CDR3 DNA is TGTGCCAGCAGCCAAGACGGGACTATCCCGACCCAGTACTTC.